This record looks at one TCR beta chain sequence and its context. As originally analysed: Amplification of reference gene primers provided the estimated nucleated cell counts. Sequenced by immunoSEQ multiplex PCR; TCRdb stores in-frame clones only, minus some. V and J calls plus clone size are reproduced from that table; the DNA served to infer D and trimming. The sample contains under 300,000 clones, roughly 86% of which appear only once. This entry comes from a study of blood T cell repertoires in COVID-19. Study at large: Both acute and convalescent COVID-19 samples were obtained from the United States, Italy and Spain. PBMCs, B-cell-depleted T cells, or T cells provided the cDNA or gDNA that made up the material.

The CDR3 has 16 residues. The V segment lost 4 bases and the J segment 2 bases; nucleotides outside the gene matches: 5. Germline CDR1 LGHNA, CDR2 YNFKEQ. Sequencing was carried out using peripheral blood. The sequence derives from a man at least 80 years old with acute or convalescent COVID-19. The chain joins TRBV4-2 to TRBJ1-1; 12 bases match TRBD1. CDR3 sequence: CASSPGDRGHNTEAFF. The CDR3 DNA sequence: TGTGCCAGCAGCCCCGGGGACAGGGGGCATAACACTGAAGCTTTCTTT.